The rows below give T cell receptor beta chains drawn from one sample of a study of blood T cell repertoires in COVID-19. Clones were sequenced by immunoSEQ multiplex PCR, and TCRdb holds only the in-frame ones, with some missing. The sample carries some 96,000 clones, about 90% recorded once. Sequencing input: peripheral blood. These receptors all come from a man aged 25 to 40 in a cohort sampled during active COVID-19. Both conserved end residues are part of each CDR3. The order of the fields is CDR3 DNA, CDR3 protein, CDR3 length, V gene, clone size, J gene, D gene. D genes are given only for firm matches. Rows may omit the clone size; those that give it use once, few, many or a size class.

DNA: TGTGCCAGCAGTCAAAGGACTAGCGGGGCTGCAGATACGCAGTATTTT
CDR3: CASSQRTSGAADTQYF
length: 16
V: TRBV11-3
size: NA
J: TRBJ2-3
D: TRBD2

DNA: TGTGCCAGCACCTTGGGCGCCCCCGGGAATGGCTACACCTTC
CDR3: CASTLGAPGNGYTF
length: 14
V: TRBV6-5
size: NA
J: TRBJ1-2
D: NA

DNA: TGTGCCAGTAAGACGGGACTAGTTGGCACAGATACGCAGTATTTT
CDR3: CASKTGLVGTDTQYF
length: 15
V: TRBV19
size: once
J: TRBJ2-3
D: TRBD2

DNA: TGTGCCAGCAGCAAAGCGCTTCTGCGGACTAGCGGGTTTTACTACGAGCAGTACTTC
CDR3: CASSKALLRTSGFYYEQYF
length: 19
V: TRBV21-1
size: many
J: TRBJ2-7
D: NA

DNA: TGTGCCAGCAGCGATCTTCGGCGGGGGTATGGAGATACGCAGTATTTT
CDR3: CASSDLRRGYGDTQYF
length: 16
V: TRBV7-9
size: NA
J: TRBJ2-3
D: TRBD2

DNA: TGTGCCAGCAGCGTAGGGTACGGACAGGGGACCTACGAGCAGTACTTC
CDR3: CASSVGYGQGTYEQYF
length: 16
V: TRBV9
size: NA
J: TRBJ2-7
D: TRBD1

DNA: TGTGCCAGCAGCCAGACCGGGACAACTAACTATGGCTACACCTTC
CDR3: CASSQTGTTNYGYTF
length: 15
V: TRBV7-2
size: NA
J: TRBJ1-2
D: NA

DNA: TGTGCCAGCACCCAGACCTCAGGGTTTGGCACAGATACGCAGTATTTT
CDR3: CASTQTSGFGTDTQYF
length: 16
V: TRBV28
size: NA
J: TRBJ2-3
D: NA

DNA: TGTGCCAGCAGTGACGGTGCTAGCGGGGGCACAGATACGCAGTATTTT
CDR3: CASSDGASGGTDTQYF
length: 16
V: TRBV6-4
size: NA
J: TRBJ2-3
D: TRBD2

DNA: TGTGCCAGCAGTCTGGGCCAACAAGAGACCCAGTACTTC
CDR3: CASSLGQQETQYF
length: 13
V: TRBV5-4
size: NA
J: TRBJ2-5
D: NA

DNA: TGTGCCAGCAGGTTGACAGGGTGGAACACTGAAGCTTTCTTT
CDR3: CASRLTGWNTEAFF
length: 14
V: TRBV2
size: NA
J: TRBJ1-1
D: TRBD1

DNA: TGTGCCAGCAGCCAACTCCTGGAGGGGAGAGAGACCCAGTACTTC
CDR3: CASSQLLEGRETQYF
length: 15
V: TRBV3-1/TRBV3-2
size: NA
J: TRBJ2-5
D: NA

DNA: TGTGCCAGCAGCTCTACTCAGGAGGGGAGCAATCAGCCCCAGCATTTT
CDR3: CASSSTQEGSNQPQHF
length: 16
V: TRBV7-9
size: few
J: TRBJ1-5
D: NA

DNA: TGTGCCAGCAGACAACAGGGAGGGGGTAGAGATACGCAGTATTTT
CDR3: CASRQQGGGRDTQYF
length: 15
V: TRBV5-8
size: few
J: TRBJ2-3
D: NA

DNA: TGTGCCAGCTCCTTACAGGATAATTCACCCCTCCACTTT
CDR3: CASSLQDNSPLHF
length: 13
V: TRBV6-4
size: NA
J: TRBJ1-6
D: NA

DNA: TGTGCCAGCAGCTTAGACACAGGGGCCCGCGGAACTAAACCCCTCCACTTT
CDR3: CASSLDTGARGTKPLHF
length: 17
V: TRBV7-9
size: NA
J: TRBJ1-6
D: TRBD1

DNA: TGTGCCAGCAGCCCCCGACAGGGGGCAGCTAATATAGATACGCAGTATTTT
CDR3: CASSPRQGAANIDTQYF
length: 17
V: TRBV5-4
size: NA
J: TRBJ2-3
D: TRBD1

DNA: TGTGCCAGCAGCTTTGGTGGGGACAGGGTAGACGAGCAGTACTTC
CDR3: CASSFGGDRVDEQYF
length: 15
V: TRBV7-9
size: few
J: TRBJ2-7
D: TRBD1

DNA: TGTGCCAGCAGTTCTTGGGGACAGGGACGAGGTCAGCCCCAGCATTTT
CDR3: CASSSWGQGRGQPQHF
length: 16
V: TRBV7-8
size: NA
J: TRBJ1-5
D: TRBD1

DNA: TGTGCCACCAGCAGAGCCAGGGGGTGGACTGAAGCTTTCTTT
CDR3: CATSRARGWTEAFF
length: 14
V: TRBV15
size: NA
J: TRBJ1-1
D: TRBD1

DNA: TGTGCCAGCAGCTTGGGTCGGGTCGGGGGGGTCACAGATACGCAGTATTTT
CDR3: CASSLGRVGGVTDTQYF
length: 17
V: TRBV5-4
size: NA
J: TRBJ2-3
D: TRBD2

DNA: TGTGCCAGCAGCCCCAATAGCGGTGATACGCAGTATTTT
CDR3: CASSPNSGDTQYF
length: 13
V: TRBV7-7
size: NA
J: TRBJ2-3
D: NA

DNA: TGTGCCAGCAGTGAGGGACTAGCGGGGGGTACGCAGTATTTT
CDR3: CASSEGLAGGTQYF
length: 14
V: TRBV6-1
size: NA
J: TRBJ2-3
D: TRBD2

DNA: TGTGCCAGCAGTCCAACAGAGAATCAGCCCCAGCATTTT
CDR3: CASSPTENQPQHF
length: 13
V: TRBV12-3/TRBV12-4
size: NA
J: TRBJ1-5
D: NA

DNA: TGTGCCAGCAGCTTGAGTACAGCGGGGTTCGCGAACACCGGGGAGCTGTTTTTT
CDR3: CASSLSTAGFANTGELFF
length: 18
V: TRBV5-6
size: once
J: TRBJ2-2
D: TRBD2

DNA: TGTGCCAGCACCGCGCAGGGGGCGGGGGGCTACACCTTC
CDR3: CASTAQGAGGYTF
length: 13
V: TRBV5-4
size: NA
J: TRBJ1-2
D: TRBD1

DNA: TGCGCCAGCAGCTTACGTCCGGGACAGGGTTACAATGAGCAGTTCTTC
CDR3: CASSLRPGQGYNEQFF
length: 16
V: TRBV5-1
size: NA
J: TRBJ2-1
D: TRBD1